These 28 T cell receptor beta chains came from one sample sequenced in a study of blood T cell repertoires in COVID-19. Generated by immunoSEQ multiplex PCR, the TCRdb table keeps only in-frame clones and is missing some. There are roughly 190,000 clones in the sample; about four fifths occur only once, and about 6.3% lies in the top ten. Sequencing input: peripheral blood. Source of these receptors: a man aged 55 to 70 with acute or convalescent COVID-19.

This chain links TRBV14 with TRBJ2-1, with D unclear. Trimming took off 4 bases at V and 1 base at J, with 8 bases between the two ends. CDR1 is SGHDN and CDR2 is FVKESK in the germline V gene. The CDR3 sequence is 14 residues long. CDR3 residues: CASSLQISYNEQFF. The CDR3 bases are TGTGCCAGCAGCCTACAGATATCCTACAATGAGCAGTTCTTC.

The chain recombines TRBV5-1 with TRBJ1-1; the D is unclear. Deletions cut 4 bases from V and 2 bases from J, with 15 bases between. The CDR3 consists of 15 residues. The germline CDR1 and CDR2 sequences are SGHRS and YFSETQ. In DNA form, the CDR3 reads TGCGCCAGCAGCAGAGAAACAGCAGGAAACACTGAAGCTTTCTTT. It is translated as CASSRETAGNTEAFF.

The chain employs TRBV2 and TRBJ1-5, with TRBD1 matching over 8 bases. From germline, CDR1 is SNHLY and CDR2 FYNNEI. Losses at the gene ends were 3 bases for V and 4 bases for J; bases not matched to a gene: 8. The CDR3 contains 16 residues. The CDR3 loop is CASSDSDRGRNQPQHF. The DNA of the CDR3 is TGTGCCAGCAGTGACTCAGACAGGGGTAGGAATCAGCCCCAGCATTTT.

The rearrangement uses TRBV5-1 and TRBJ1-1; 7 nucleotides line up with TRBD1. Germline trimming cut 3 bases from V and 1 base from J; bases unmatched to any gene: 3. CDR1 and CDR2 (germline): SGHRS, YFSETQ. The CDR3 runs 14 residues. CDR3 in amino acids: CASSSWTGNTEAFF. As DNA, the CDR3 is TGCGCCAGCAGCTCCTGGACAGGGAACACTGAAGCTTTCTTT.

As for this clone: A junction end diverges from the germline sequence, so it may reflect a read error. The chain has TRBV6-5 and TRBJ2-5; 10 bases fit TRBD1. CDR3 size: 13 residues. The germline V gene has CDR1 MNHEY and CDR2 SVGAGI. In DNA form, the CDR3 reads TGTGCCGGCAGGGACAGGGGCAAAGAGACCCAGTACTTC. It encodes CAGRDRGKETQYF.

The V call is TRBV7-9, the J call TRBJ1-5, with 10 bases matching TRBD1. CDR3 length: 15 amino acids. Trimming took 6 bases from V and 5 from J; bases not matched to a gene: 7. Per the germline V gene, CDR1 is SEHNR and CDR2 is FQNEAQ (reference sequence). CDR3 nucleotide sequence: TGTGCCAGCAGTGAAGGGACAGGGGAGGATCAGCCCCAGCATTTT. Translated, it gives CASSEGTGEDQPQHF.

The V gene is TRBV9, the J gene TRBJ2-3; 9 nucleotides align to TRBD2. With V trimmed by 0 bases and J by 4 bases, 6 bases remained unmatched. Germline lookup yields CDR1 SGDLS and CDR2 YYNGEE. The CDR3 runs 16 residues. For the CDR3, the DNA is TGTGCCAGCAGCGTAGTTGCGGGGGGGATGTCAGATACGCAGTATTTT. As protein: CASSVVAGGMSDTQYF.

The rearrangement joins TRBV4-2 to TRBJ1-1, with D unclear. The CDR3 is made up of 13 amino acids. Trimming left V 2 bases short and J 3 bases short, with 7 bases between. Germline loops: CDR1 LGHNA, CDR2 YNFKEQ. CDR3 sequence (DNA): TGTGCCAGCAGCCAACAGGAGGACACTGAAGCTTTCTTT. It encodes CASSQQEDTEAFF.

The CDR3 loop reads CASSQMSGQVPYEQYF. DNA for the CDR3: TGTGCCAGCAGCCAAATGTCGGGACAAGTTCCCTACGAGCAGTACTTC. The J gene is TRBJ2-7, the V gene TRBV16; the D gene is possibly TRBD1 (6 bases). In germline, CDR1 is KGHSY, CDR2 FQNENV. Trimming removed 2 bases from V and 2 bases from J, with 16 bases in between. This CDR3 is 16 amino acids long.

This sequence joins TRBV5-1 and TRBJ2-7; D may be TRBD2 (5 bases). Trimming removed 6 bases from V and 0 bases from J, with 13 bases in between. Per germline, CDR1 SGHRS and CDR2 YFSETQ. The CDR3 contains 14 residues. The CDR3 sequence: CASKGVVSSYEQYF. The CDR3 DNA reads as TGCGCCAGCAAGGGAGTAGTCAGCTCCTACGAGCAGTACTTC.

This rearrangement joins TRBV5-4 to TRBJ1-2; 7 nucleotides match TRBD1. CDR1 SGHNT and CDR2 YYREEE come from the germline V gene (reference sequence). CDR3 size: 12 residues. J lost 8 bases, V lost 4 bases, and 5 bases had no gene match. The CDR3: CASSLDRVGYTF. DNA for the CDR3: TGTGCCAGCAGCCTCGACAGGGTCGGCTACACCTTC.

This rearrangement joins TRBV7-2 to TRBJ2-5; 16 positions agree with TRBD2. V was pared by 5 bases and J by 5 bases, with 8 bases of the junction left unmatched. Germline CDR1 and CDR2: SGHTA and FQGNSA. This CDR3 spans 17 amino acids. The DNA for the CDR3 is TGTGCCAGCAGCCCCGGGACTAGCGGGGGGGCCGGGGAGACCCAGTACTTC. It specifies CASSPGTSGGAGETQYF.

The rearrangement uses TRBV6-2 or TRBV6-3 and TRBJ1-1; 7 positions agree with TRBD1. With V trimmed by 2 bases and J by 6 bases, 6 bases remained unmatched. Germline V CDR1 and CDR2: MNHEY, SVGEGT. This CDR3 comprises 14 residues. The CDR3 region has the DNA TGTGCCAGCAGTTACAGACAGGGCGGTGCTGAAGCTTTCTTT. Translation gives CASSYRQGGAEAFF.

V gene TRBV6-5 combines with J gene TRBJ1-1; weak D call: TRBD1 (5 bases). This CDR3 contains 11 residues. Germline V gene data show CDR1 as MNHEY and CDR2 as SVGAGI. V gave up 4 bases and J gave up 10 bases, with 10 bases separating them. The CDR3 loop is CASSLGRVAFF. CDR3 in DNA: TGTGCCAGCAGTTTGGGCAGGGTAGCTTTCTTT.

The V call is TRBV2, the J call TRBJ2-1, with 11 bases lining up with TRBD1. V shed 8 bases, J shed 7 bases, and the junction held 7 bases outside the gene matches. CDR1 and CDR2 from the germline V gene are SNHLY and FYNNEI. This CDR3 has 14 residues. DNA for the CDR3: TGTGCCAGCTGGGGACAGGGGGGAAGGAATGAGCAGTTCTTC. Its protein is CASWGQGGRNEQFF.

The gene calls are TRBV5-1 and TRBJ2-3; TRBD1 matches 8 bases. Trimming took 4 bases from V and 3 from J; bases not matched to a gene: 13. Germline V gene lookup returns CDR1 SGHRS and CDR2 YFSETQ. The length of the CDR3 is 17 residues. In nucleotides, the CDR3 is TGCGCCAGCAGCCGAGGGGATGCCAGGGGGCAGACAGATACGCAGTATTTT. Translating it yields CASSRGDARGQTDTQYF.

CDR3 nucleotide sequence: TGTGCCAGCAGTTACTCTGTCGGGGAACTCGGAAACACCATATATTTT. Translating gives CASSYSVGELGNTIYF. The rearrangement links TRBV6-6 to TRBJ1-3, with no clear D. The length of the CDR3 is 16 residues. The ends were cut back, 0 bases at V and 4 bases at J, with 13 bases in the middle. Germline CDR1 reads MNHNY; CDR2 reads SVGAGI (reference sequence).

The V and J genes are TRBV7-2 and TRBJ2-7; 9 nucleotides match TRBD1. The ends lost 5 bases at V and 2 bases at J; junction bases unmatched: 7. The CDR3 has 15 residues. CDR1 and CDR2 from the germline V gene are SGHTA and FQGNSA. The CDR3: CASSPGTGRTYEQYF. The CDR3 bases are TGTGCCAGCAGCCCCGGGACAGGGAGGACCTACGAGCAGTACTTC. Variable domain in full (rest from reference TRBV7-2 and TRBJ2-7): GAGVSQSPSNKVTEKGKDVELRCDPISGHTALYWYRQSLGQGLEFLIYFQGNSAPDKSGLPSDRFSAERTGGSVSTLTIQRTQQEDSAVYLCASSPGTGRTYEQYFGPGTRLTVT.

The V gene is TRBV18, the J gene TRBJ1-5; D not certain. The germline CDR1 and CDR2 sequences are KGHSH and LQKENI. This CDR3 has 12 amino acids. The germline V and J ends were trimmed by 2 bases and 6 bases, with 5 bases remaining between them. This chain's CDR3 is CASSPGGQPQHF. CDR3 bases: TGTGCCAGCTCACCAGGAGGTCAGCCCCAGCATTTT.

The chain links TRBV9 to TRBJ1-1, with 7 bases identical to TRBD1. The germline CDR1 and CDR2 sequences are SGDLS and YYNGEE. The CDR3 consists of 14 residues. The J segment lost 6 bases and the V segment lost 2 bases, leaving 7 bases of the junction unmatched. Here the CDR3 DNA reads TGTGCCAGCAGCGTCGGAGGGGGCCCCCCTGAAGCTTTCTTT. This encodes CASSVGGGPPEAFF.

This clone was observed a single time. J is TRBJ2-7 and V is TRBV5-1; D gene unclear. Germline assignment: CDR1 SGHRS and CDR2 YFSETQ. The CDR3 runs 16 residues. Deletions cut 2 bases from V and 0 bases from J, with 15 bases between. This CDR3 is CASSFAPLPSSYEQYF. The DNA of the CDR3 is TGCGCCAGCAGCTTCGCTCCGCTACCTAGCTCCTACGAGCAGTACTTC.

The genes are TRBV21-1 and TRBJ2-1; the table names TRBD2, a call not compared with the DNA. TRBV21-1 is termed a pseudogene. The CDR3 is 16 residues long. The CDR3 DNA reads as TGTGCCAGCAGCCCGAAGCGGGGTACTTGGGTTAATGAGCAGTTCTTC. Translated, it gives CASSPKRGTWVNEQFF.

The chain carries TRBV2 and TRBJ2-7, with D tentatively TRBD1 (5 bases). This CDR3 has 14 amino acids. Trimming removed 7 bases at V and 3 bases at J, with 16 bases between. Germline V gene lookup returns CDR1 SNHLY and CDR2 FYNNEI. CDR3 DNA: TGTGCCAGCACCCCGACAGCCGTCAACTACGAGCAGTACTTC. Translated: CASTPTAVNYEQYF.

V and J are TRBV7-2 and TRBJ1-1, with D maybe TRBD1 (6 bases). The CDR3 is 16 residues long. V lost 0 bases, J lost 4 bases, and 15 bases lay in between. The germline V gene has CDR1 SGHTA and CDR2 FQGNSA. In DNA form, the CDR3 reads TGTGCCAGCAGCTTAGCGGGGGGGGCGTCGGGCACTGAAGCTTTCTTT. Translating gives CASSLAGGASGTEAFF.

This CDR3 reads CASRYGLAGSDTQYF. The CDR3 DNA follows: TGTGCCAGCAGATACGGACTAGCGGGGTCAGATACGCAGTATTTT. This chain joins TRBV7-2 and TRBJ2-3; TRBD2 matches at 12 bases. The CDR3 totals 15 residues. CDR1 is SGHTA and CDR2 is FQGNSA in the germline V gene. V lost 6 bases and J lost 4; bases outside the gene matches: 5.

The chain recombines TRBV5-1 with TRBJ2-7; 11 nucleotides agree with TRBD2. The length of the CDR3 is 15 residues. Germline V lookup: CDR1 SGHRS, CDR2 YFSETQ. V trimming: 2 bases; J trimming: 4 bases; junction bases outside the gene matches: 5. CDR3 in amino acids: CASSFTLAGAYEQYF. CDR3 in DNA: TGCGCCAGCAGCTTTACACTAGCGGGAGCGTACGAGCAGTACTTC.

CDR3 DNA: TGTGCCAGCAGCTTACAGTTGGGCCAGGGGAACACTGAAGCTTTCTTT. It encodes CASSLQLGQGNTEAFF. The gene calls are TRBV7-2 and TRBJ1-1; the D gene is possibly TRBD1 (5 bases). V shed 2 bases and J shed 1 base, with 14 bases lying between them. The CDR3 spans 16 residues. Germline CDR1 and CDR2: SGHTA and FQGNSA.

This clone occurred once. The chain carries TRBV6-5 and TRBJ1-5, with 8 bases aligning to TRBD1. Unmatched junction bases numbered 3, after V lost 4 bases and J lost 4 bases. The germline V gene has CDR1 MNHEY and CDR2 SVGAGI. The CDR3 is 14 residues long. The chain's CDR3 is CASSSDRGNQPQHF. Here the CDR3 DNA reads TGTGCCAGCAGTTCCGACAGGGGAAATCAGCCCCAGCATTTT.